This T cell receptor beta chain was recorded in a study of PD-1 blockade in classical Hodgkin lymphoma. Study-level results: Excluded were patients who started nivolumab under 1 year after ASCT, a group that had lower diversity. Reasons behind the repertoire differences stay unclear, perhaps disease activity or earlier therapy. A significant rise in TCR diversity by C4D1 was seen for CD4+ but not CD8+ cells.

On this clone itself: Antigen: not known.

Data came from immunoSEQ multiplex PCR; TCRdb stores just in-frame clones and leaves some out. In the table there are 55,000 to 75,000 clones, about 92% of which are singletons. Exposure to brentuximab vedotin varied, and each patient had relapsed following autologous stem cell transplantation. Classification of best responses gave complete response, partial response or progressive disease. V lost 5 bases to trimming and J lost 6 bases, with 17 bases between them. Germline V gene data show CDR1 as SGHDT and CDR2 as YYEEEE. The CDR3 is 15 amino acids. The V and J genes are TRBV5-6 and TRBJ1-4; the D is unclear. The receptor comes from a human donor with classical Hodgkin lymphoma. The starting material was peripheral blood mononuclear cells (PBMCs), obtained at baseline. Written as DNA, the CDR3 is TGTGCCAGCAGTCTTACGTGGGGTGAGGATGAAAAACTGTTTTTT. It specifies CASSLTWGEDEKLFF.